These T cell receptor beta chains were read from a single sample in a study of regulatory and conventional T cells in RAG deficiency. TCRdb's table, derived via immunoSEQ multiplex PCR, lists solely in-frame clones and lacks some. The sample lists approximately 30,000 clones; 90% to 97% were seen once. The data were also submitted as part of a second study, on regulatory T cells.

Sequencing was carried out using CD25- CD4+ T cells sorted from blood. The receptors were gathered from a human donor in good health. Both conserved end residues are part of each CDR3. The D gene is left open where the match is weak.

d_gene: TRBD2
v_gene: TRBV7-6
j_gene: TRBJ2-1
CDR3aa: CASSLSGGAYNEQFF
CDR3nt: TGTGCCAGCAGTTTAAGCGGGGGGGCCTACAATGAGCAGTTCTTC

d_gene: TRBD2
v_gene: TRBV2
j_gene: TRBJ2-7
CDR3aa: CASGLAGGPVSEQYF
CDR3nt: TGTGCCAGCGGACTAGCGGGGGGCCCCGTTTCCGAGCAGTACTTC

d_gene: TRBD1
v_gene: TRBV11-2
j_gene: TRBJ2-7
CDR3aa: CASSLEVGQGAYHEQYF
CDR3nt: TGTGCCAGCAGCTTAGAGGTGGGGCAGGGGGCCTACCACGAGCAGTACTTC

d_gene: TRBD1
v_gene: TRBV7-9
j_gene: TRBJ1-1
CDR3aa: CASSDGTGSTEAFF
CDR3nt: TGTGCCAGCAGCGACGGGACAGGCAGTACTGAAGCTTTCTTT

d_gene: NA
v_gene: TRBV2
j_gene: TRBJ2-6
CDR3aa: CASSGGGPGANVLTF
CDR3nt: TGTGCCAGCAGTGGGGGCGGACCTGGGGCCAACGTCCTGACTTTC

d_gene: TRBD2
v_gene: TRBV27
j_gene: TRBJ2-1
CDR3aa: CASRLTVRGGGINEQFF
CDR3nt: TGTGCCAGCAGGCTTACCGTTCGGGGCGGGGGGATTAATGAGCAGTTCTTC

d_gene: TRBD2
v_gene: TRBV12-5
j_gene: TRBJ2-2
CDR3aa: CASGVVSGGTTGELFF
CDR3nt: TGTGCTAGTGGTGTCGTTAGCGGGGGCACCACCGGGGAGCTGTTTTTT

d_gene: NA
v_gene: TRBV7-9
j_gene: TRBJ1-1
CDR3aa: CASSGSGGRTEAFF
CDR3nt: TGTGCCAGCAGCGGTAGCGGGGGCAGGACTGAAGCTTTCTTT

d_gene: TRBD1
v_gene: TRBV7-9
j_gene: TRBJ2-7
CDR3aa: CASSLGDRGDEQYF
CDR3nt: TGTGCCAGCAGCTTAGGGGACAGGGGAGACGAGCAGTACTTC

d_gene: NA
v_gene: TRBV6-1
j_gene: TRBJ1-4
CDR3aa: CASSESREKLFF
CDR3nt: TGTGCCAGCAGTGAATCCCGTGAAAAACTGTTTTTT

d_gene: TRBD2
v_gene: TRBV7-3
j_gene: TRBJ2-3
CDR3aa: CASSLAGGRVTDTQYF
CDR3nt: TGTGCCAGCAGCTTAGCGGGAGGGCGGGTCACAGATACGCAGTATTTT

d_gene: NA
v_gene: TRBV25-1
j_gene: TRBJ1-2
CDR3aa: CASSDQGLGYTF
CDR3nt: TGTGCCAGCAGTGACCAGGGACTTGGCTACACCTTC

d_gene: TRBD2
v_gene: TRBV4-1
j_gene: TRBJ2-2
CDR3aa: CASSQDVGLAGESSGELFF
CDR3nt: TGCGCCAGCAGCCAAGATGTGGGACTAGCGGGGGAAAGTTCCGGGGAGCTGTTTTTT

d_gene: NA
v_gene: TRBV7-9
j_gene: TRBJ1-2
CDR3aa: CASSRGPRDTIPTNYGYTF
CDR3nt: TGTGCCAGCAGCCGGGGACCCCGGGACACAATACCTACTAACTATGGCTACACCTTC